These T cell receptor beta chains were read from a single sample in a study of shared clonotypes between healthy human individuals. The table came from immunoSEQ multiplex PCR; TCRdb's copy has only in-frame clones and leaves some out. The table lists under 1,100,000 clones, roughly 80% of them singletons. The sample taken for sequencing was memory CD4+ T cells sorted from blood. The receptors were sampled from a man aged 18 to 30 in good health. Each CDR3 is given with its conserved first and last residue. D genes are given only for firm matches. Size tells how often a clone was seen (once, few, many) or the class of an expanded clone, and some rows leave it out.

TRBD1	TRBJ2-7	TRBV11-2	-	CASSFLGQGGDEQYF	TGTGCCAGCAGCTTTTTGGGACAGGGAGGTGACGAGCAGTACTTC
TRBD1	TRBJ1-1	TRBV5-4	-	CASSLDRAWTEAFF	TGTGCCAGCAGCTTAGACAGGGCTTGGACTGAAGCTTTCTTT
-	TRBJ2-5	TRBV7-9	few	CASIPGGAAGSQYF	TGTGCCAGCATCCCAGGGGGGGCGGCCGGGTCCCAGTACTTC
-	TRBJ2-5	TRBV5-1	-	CASSLTLQETQYF	TGCGCCAGCAGCTTGACTCTACAAGAGACCCAGTACTTC
TRBD1	TRBJ1-1	TRBV30	few	CAWLLAGGEAFF	TGTGCCTGGTTGCTCGCAGGGGGTGAAGCTTTCTTT
TRBD2	TRBJ2-1	TRBV6-1	few	CATTGGTSGGYEQFF	TGTGCCACGACAGGGGGGACTAGCGGGGGCTATGAGCAGTTCTTC
-	TRBJ2-7	TRBV6-5	-	CASSPLALSSYEQYF	TGTGCCAGCAGTCCTCTAGCCCTGAGCTCCTACGAGCAGTACTTC
TRBD2	TRBJ2-3	TRBV5-1	-	CASSLVGRGSADTQYF	TGCGCCAGCAGCTTGGTCGGGCGGGGGAGTGCAGATACGCAGTATTTT
TRBD2	TRBJ2-3	TRBV6-4	-	CASSERPGRTDTQYF	TGTGCCAGCAGTGAACGACCCGGGAGGACAGATACGCAGTATTTT
TRBD1	TRBJ2-7	TRBV13	-	CASSYNRGSLPYEQYF	TGTGCCAGCAGCTATAACAGGGGGTCGCTCCCCTACGAGCAGTACTTC
-	TRBJ2-3	TRBV5-6	-	CASSFGGRTDTQYF	TGTGCCAGCAGCTTTGGGGGGCGAACAGATACGCAGTATTTT
TRBD1	TRBJ2-1	TRBV9	few	CASSPQDRGLSEQFF	TGTGCCAGCAGCCCTCAGGACAGGGGGTTGAGTGAGCAGTTCTTC
TRBD1	TRBJ1-2	TRBV4-2	-	CASSQTVQGQSGFNYGYTF	TGTGCCAGCAGCCAAACCGTACAGGGGCAGTCGGGGTTTAACTATGGCTACACCTTC
TRBD1	TRBJ1-1	TRBV5-1	-	CASSTTGTGLNTEAFF	TGCGCCAGCAGCACAACCGGGACAGGTCTGAACACTGAAGCTTTCTTT
-	TRBJ2-7	TRBV28	-	CASSLGPKPYEQYF	TGTGCCAGCAGTCTTGGTCCTAAGCCCTACGAGCAGTACTTC
-	TRBJ1-1	TRBV18	few	CASSPGAGNTEAFF	TGTGCCAGCTCTCCGGGGGCAGGAAACACTGAAGCTTTCTTT
TRBD2	TRBJ2-1	TRBV30	-	CAWTASGRAPNEQFF	TGTGCCTGGACCGCAAGCGGGAGGGCCCCCAATGAGCAGTTCTTC
-	TRBJ2-2	TRBV30	-	CALWVPTSGELFF	TGTGCCCTGTGGGTCCCTACGTCCGGGGAGCTGTTTTTT
TRBD1	TRBJ2-7	TRBV7-9	many	CASNSPGQGAYEQYF	TGTGCCAGCAACTCCCCGGGACAGGGGGCCTACGAGCAGTACTTC
-	TRBJ2-2	TRBV6-6	-	CASTFLGPDGELFF	TGTGCCAGCACCTTCTTGGGGCCTGACGGGGAGCTGTTTTTT
TRBD1	TRBJ1-6	TRBV6-1	-	CASRPGTGSSPLHF	TGTGCCAGCAGGCCCGGGACAGGGAGTTCACCCCTCCACTTT
-	TRBJ2-4	TRBV19	few	CASSIEGVGGESKNIQYF	TGTGCCAGTAGTATAGAAGGCGTGGGGGGCGAATCCAAAAACATTCAGTACTTC
TRBD2	TRBJ2-1	TRBV5-4	-	CASSRGGAYNEQFF	TGTGCCAGCAGCCGCGGGGGAGCCTACAATGAGCAGTTCTTC
TRBD2	TRBJ2-3	TRBV19	-	CASRGEDTQYF	TGTGCCAGCCGGGGGGAAGATACGCAGTATTTT
TRBD2	TRBJ2-1	TRBV5-8	-	CASSLGTSDYNEQFF	TGTGCCAGCAGCTTAGGGACTAGCGACTACAATGAGCAGTTCTTC
TRBD1	TRBJ2-3	TRBV10-3	-	CAASGGRTDTQYF	TGTGCCGCGTCAGGGGGCCGCACAGATACGCAGTATTTT